Listed here are 17 T cell receptor beta chains from one sample, sequenced in a study of blood T cell repertoires in COVID-19 (dated by TCRdb to 2018 to 2020). The receptor library was made with the immunoSEQ multiplex PCR assay. TCRdb mirrors the immuneACCESS table, restricted to in-frame sequences. Some clones are absent from its copies; in checked studies, under half trace to an unresolved V gene, and the reason for the others is unknown. For this sample the table gives approximately 490,000 clones, of which approximately 86% were detected only once. The biggest ten clones account for approximately 8% of the sample. The sequencing input was PBMCs or T cells enriched from blood (not recorded which). These receptors all stem from a woman aged 60-75 years who had recovered from COVID-19.

The chain couples TRBV10-3 to TRBJ1-2; D is unclear. V lost 11 bases and J 3 bases, leaving 10 bases between the germline ends. There are 11 residues in the CDR3. CDR1 and CDR2 from the germline V gene are ENHRY and SYGVKD. The DNA for the CDR3 is TGTGCCCTTTACTCGTACTATGGCTACACCTTC. Translation: CALYSYYGYTF.

The rearrangement uses TRBV5-1 and TRBJ2-6; TRBD1 matches at 11 bases. This CDR3 is built from 20 residues. V lost 2 bases, J lost 0 bases, and 10 bases stayed unmatched. Germline V gene data show CDR1 as SGHRS and CDR2 as YFSETQ. The DNA of the CDR3 is TGCGCCAGCAGCTTAACCCCCTCCGGGACAGGGGGCTCTGGGGCCAACGTCCTGACTTTC. It translates to CASSLTPSGTGGSGANVLTF.

This chain joins TRBV28 and TRBJ1-3; D not resolved. The CDR3 runs 16 residues. Germline CDR1 reads MDHEN; CDR2 reads SYDVKM. Trimming pared 5 bases from V and 0 bases from J, leaving 14 bases between. CDR3 region: CASSGSDTTSGNTIYF. The CDR3 DNA sequence: TGTGCCAGCAGTGGTTCAGATACTACCTCTGGAAACACCATATATTTT.

The chain joins TRBV5-1 to TRBJ1-2; perhaps TRBD1 as D (5 bases). V was clipped by 7 bases and J by 2 bases, with 12 bases between them. This CDR3 has 13 residues. CDR1 is SGHRS, CDR2 YFSETQ, per germline. The CDR3 sequence: CASAGGDNYGYTF. The CDR3 DNA sequence: TGCGCCAGCGCCGGGGGGGACAACTATGGCTACACCTTC.

This clone has only a few counts. V is TRBV18 and J is TRBJ2-2; TRBD1 aligns across 7 bases. The J segment lost 5 bases and the V segment lost 5 bases, leaving 2 bases of the junction unmatched. Germline CDR1 KGHSH, CDR2 LQKENI. The CDR3 has 13 residues. CDR3 coding DNA: TGTGCCAGCTCATCACAGGGGACCGGGGAGCTGTTTTTT. Translation: CASSSQGTGELFF.

In the case of this clone: A read error may produce the germline difference seen at one junction end. J is TRBJ2-7 and V is TRBV19; 11 bases are shared with TRBD1. The CDR3 has 15 residues. Germline V CDR1 and CDR2: LNHDA, SQIVND (reference sequence). DNA of the CDR3: TGTGCCAGTAATATAGTGCGGGACAGGGGGTACGAGCAGTACTTC. Protein product: CASNIVRDRGYEQYF.

This clone turned up a few times. The chain combines TRBV19 with TRBJ1-2, with D perhaps matching TRBD1 (5 bases). Looked up from germline, CDR1 is LNHDA and CDR2 is SQIVND (reference sequence). The CDR3 is 13 residues long. This CDR3 reads CPNHLGEGYGYTF. The CDR3 DNA is TGTCCCAACCATTTAGGGGAGGGGTATGGCTACACCTTC.

The rearrangement uses TRBV7-2 and TRBJ2-5, with 8 bases fitting TRBD1. The CDR3 is 15 residues long. V lost 3 bases and J lost 6; bases outside the gene matches: 9. The germline CDR1 and CDR2 sequences are SGHTA and FQGNSA. DNA for the CDR3: TGTGCCAGCAGCTTCCCCGGCAGGGGGCAGAAGACCCAGTACTTC. It codes for CASSFPGRGQKTQYF.

The V call is TRBV11-2, the J call TRBJ2-7, with a possible D match to TRBD1 (6 bases). The ends were cut back, 6 bases at V and 0 bases at J, with 15 bases in the middle. The CDR3 runs 15 residues. Germline V lookup: CDR1 SGHAT, CDR2 FQNNGV. The chain's CDR3 is CASRPTGSLSYEQYF. DNA of the CDR3: TGTGCCAGCAGACCTACAGGGAGCCTCTCCTACGAGCAGTACTTC.

The rearrangement uses TRBV6-1 and TRBJ2-1, with 8 bases matching TRBD2. The CDR3 runs 15 residues. The junction had 3 bases not matched to a gene; V was cut back by 2 bases and J by 3 bases. The germline V gene encodes CDR1 MNHNS and CDR2 SASEGT. CDR3: CASSEPTSGYNEQFF. CDR3 DNA: TGTGCCAGCAGTGAACCCACTAGCGGCTACAATGAGCAGTTCTTC.

The chain couples TRBV28 to TRBJ1-1; 7 nucleotides line up with TRBD1. Germline V CDR1 and CDR2: MDHEN, SYDVKM. Trimming removed 6 bases from V and 0 bases from J; junction bases left unmatched: 4. CDR3 size: 14 residues. The CDR3 nucleotides read TGTGCCAGCAGACCGGGGACAGTGAACACTGAAGCTTTCTTT. Its protein product is CASRPGTVNTEAFF.

This chain links TRBV18 with TRBJ1-5, with 7 bases matching TRBD1. The germline CDR1 and CDR2 sequences are KGHSH and LQKENI. The CDR3 sequence is 15 residues long. The V gene end was trimmed by 2 bases and the J gene end by 7 bases; junction bases not matched to a gene: 8. The DNA for the CDR3 is TGTGCCAGCTCACCAGACCGAGGGGGCGGACAGCCCCAGCATTTT. Translated, it gives CASSPDRGGGQPQHF. Full variable domain (outside the CDR3, taken from reference TRBV18 and TRBJ1-5): NAGVMQNPRHLVRRRGQEARLRCSPMKGHSHVYWYRQLPEEGLKFMVYLQKENIIDESGMPKERFSAEFPKEGPSILRIQQVVRGDSAAYFCASSPDRGGGQPQHFGDGTRLSIL.

The chain employs TRBV10-3 and TRBJ1-4; 7 positions agree with TRBD1. Germline CDR1 is ENHRY and CDR2 is SYGVKD. Germline trimming cut 0 bases from V and 1 base from J; bases unmatched to any gene: 2. The CDR3 has 16 residues. The CDR3 loop is CAISESTGLTNEKLFF. CDR3 DNA: TGTGCCATCAGTGAGTCGACAGGGTTAACTAATGAAAAACTGTTTTTT.

The genes are TRBV18 and TRBJ2-5, with a weak D call TRBD1 (5 bases). CDR1 and CDR2 from the germline V gene are KGHSH and LQKENI. CDR3 length: 13 amino acids. Trimming took 4 bases from V and 3 from J, leaving 9 bases between them. This chain's CDR3 is CASSLQVEETQYF. As DNA, the CDR3 is TGTGCCAGCTCACTACAGGTCGAAGAGACCCAGTACTTC.

The chain employs TRBV3-1 (or the pseudogene TRBV3-2) and TRBJ2-1; D might be TRBD1 (7 bases). V was cut by 6 bases and J by 10 bases, with 13 bases left in between. The CDR3 loop spans 12 amino acids. CDR1 LGHDT and CDR2 YNNKEL come from the germline V gene (reference sequence). The CDR3 spells CASSQGGGEQFF. CDR3 in DNA: TGTGCCAGCAGTCAGGGGGGTGGCGAGCAGTTCTTC.

V gene TRBV5-5 combines with J gene TRBJ1-1; D gene ambiguous. Germline CDR1 reads SGHKS; CDR2 reads YYEKEE (reference sequence). V gave up 4 bases and J gave up 2 bases, with 12 bases separating them. This CDR3 spans 14 amino acids. The CDR3 protein is CASSALRVNTEAFF. Written as DNA, the CDR3 is TGTGCCAGCAGCGCCCTCCGGGTAAACACTGAAGCTTTCTTT.

The V and J genes are TRBV6-1 and TRBJ1-6; no firm D call. This CDR3 is 16 amino acids long. Trimming cost V 3 bases and J 0 bases, with 9 bases left between them. Germline CDR1 is MNHNS and CDR2 is SASEGT. CDR3: CASSDGRNSYNSPLHF. The CDR3 nucleotides read TGTGCCAGCAGTGACGGGAGGAACTCCTATAATTCACCCCTCCACTTT.